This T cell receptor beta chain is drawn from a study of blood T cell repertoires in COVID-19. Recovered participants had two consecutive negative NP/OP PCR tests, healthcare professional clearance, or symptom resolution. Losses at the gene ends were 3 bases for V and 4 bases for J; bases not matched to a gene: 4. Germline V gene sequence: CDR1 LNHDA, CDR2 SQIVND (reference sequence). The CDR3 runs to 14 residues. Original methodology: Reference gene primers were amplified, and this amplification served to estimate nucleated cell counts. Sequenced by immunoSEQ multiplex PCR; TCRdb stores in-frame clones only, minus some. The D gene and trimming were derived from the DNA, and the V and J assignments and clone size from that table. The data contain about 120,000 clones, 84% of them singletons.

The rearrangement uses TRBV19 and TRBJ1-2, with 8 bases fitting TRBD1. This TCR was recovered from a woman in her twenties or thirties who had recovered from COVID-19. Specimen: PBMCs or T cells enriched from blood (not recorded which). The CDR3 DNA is TGTGCCAGTAGTATCCGACAGGGGACCTATGGCTACACCTTC. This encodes CASSIRQGTYGYTF.